The 13 T cell receptor beta chains reported below all come from one sample, sequenced in a study of blood T cell repertoires in COVID-19. The repertoire was sequenced with immunoSEQ multiplex PCR; TCRdb's copy has only in-frame clones and lacks some. The data show approximately 200,000 clones, 70% to 90% seen once. Sequencing used PBMCs or T cells enriched from blood (not recorded which). The receptor source for this set is a man aged 30 to 45 who had recovered from COVID-19.

The chain combines TRBV6-1 with TRBJ1-5; 7 bases line up with TRBD1. The CDR3 sequence is 13 residues long. J lost 7 bases, V lost 3 bases, and 3 bases had no gene match. Germline lookup yields CDR1 MNHNS and CDR2 SASEGT. CDR3 bases: TGTGCCAGCAGTGAGACAGGGCGGCAGCCCCAGCATTTT. It codes for CASSETGRQPQHF.

J is TRBJ1-5 and V is TRBV19; TRBD1 is a possible D gene (6 bases). This CDR3 is 14 amino acids long. The V end was cut by 3 bases, the J end by 7 bases, with 13 bases between. Germline CDR1 LNHDA, CDR2 SQIVND (reference sequence). The CDR3 region has the DNA TGTGCCAGTAGTATCAGGGGCGGTTACCAGCCCCAGCATTTT. The encoded protein is CASSIRGGYQPQHF.

The chain employs TRBV5-5 and TRBJ2-5, with D possibly matching TRBD1 (5 bases). Germline assignment: CDR1 SGHKS and CDR2 YYEKEE (reference sequence). The CDR3 spans 15 residues. V lost 1 base, J lost 1 base, and 11 bases lay in between. The CDR3 protein is CASSLSWGIQETQYF. Here the CDR3 DNA reads TGTGCCAGCAGCTTGTCGTGGGGCATCCAAGAGACCCAGTACTTC.

This chain joins TRBV18 and TRBJ1-3, with TRBD1 identical over 9 bases. In germline, CDR1 is KGHSH, CDR2 LQKENI. V was clipped by 3 bases and J by 4 bases; unmatched bases: 4. CDR3 length equals 15 residues. Here the CDR3 DNA reads TGTGCCAGCTCACCGGGACAGGGCTCCGGAAACACCATATATTTT. Amino acid sequence: CASSPGQGSGNTIYF.

The chain combines TRBV28 with TRBJ2-1, with 13 bases identical to TRBD2. V was clipped by 6 bases and J by 10 bases; unmatched bases: 12. The CDR3 consists of 16 residues. Looked up from germline, CDR1 is MDHEN and CDR2 is SYDVKM. The CDR3 spells CASRLNLGLAGNEQFF. The CDR3 DNA sequence: TGTGCCAGCAGGTTGAACTTGGGACTAGCGGGAAACGAGCAGTTCTTC.

The chain recombines TRBV5-5 with TRBJ2-7; 10 bases agree with TRBD1. Germline lookup yields CDR1 SGHKS and CDR2 YYEKEE (reference sequence). This CDR3 spans 13 amino acids. The V and J ends lost 7 bases and 4 bases, in that order; junction bases with no gene match: 5. The CDR3 DNA follows: TGTGCCAGCCGCCGACAGGGGGCGTACGAGCAGTACTTC. Its protein is CASRRQGAYEQYF.

The chain employs TRBV24-1 and TRBJ1-5, with D possibly being TRBD1 (6 bases). This CDR3 spans 14 amino acids. The V gene lost 4 bases and the J gene lost 3 bases, with 9 bases spanning the gap. Germline lookup yields CDR1 KGHDR and CDR2 SFDVKD. The DNA of the CDR3 is TGTGCCACCAGTGAGGGGGACACCAATCAGCCCCAGCATTTT. Its protein product is CATSEGDTNQPQHF.

The V gene is TRBV18, the J gene TRBJ2-7, with D perhaps TRBD1 (5 bases). Germline CDR1 reads KGHSH; CDR2 reads LQKENI. This CDR3 region has 13 residues. Trimming pared 6 bases from V and 0 bases from J, leaving 9 bases between. The CDR3 loop reads CASSLGLSYEQYF. The CDR3 bases are TGTGCCAGCTCGTTGGGGCTCTCCTACGAGCAGTACTTC.

This chain uses TRBV2 with TRBJ1-1; TRBD1 matches 11 bases. The junction had 7 bases not matched to a gene; V was cut back by 6 bases and J by 4 bases. The CDR3 is made up of 15 amino acids. CDR1 is SNHLY, CDR2 FYNNEI, per germline. The CDR3 nucleotides read TGTGCCAGCAGGGGGACAGGGGGGCGGGTCACTGAAGCTTTCTTT. The encoded protein is CASRGTGGRVTEAFF.

In regard to this clone: Within the sample, other DNA sequences also encode this same CDR3. V usage is TRBV24-1 and J usage is TRBJ2-1; 11 nucleotides match TRBD1. From germline, CDR1 is KGHDR and CDR2 SFDVKD. The CDR3 sequence is 16 residues long. Losses at the gene ends were 2 bases for V and 4 bases for J; bases not matched to a gene: 3. For the CDR3, the DNA is TGTGCCACCAGTGATTCAGGGACAGGGGGTTACAATGAGCAGTTCTTC. Translating it yields CATSDSGTGGYNEQFF.

This chain uses TRBV28 with TRBJ1-5; D is unresolved. The CDR3 sequence is 14 residues long. Looked up from germline, CDR1 is MDHEN and CDR2 is SYDVKM. Trimming cost V 6 bases and J 7 bases, with 16 bases left between them. The CDR3, as DNA: TGTGCCAGCAGCTCTAGCTCGGACGGACAGCCCCAGCATTTT. Amino acid sequence: CASSSSSDGQPQHF.

The rearrangement joins TRBV7-8 to TRBJ1-3, with D possibly TRBD1 on 5 matching bases. Trimming left V 5 bases short and J 0 bases short, with 11 bases between. This CDR3 spans 15 amino acids. Germline values: CDR1 SGHVS, CDR2 FQNEAQ. CDR3 loop: CASSQSRVSGNTIYF. The DNA of the CDR3 is TGTGCCAGCAGCCAGTCCAGGGTCTCTGGAAACACCATATATTTT.

The genes are TRBV5-1 and TRBJ1-1; 11 nucleotides line up with TRBD1. CDR3 size: 15 residues. CDR1 SGHRS and CDR2 YFSETQ come from the germline V gene. With V trimmed by 2 bases and J by 7 bases, 7 bases remained unmatched. The CDR3 sequence is CASSFAGQGAGEAFF. Written as DNA, the CDR3 is TGCGCCAGCAGCTTTGCCGGACAGGGGGCAGGTGAAGCTTTCTTT.